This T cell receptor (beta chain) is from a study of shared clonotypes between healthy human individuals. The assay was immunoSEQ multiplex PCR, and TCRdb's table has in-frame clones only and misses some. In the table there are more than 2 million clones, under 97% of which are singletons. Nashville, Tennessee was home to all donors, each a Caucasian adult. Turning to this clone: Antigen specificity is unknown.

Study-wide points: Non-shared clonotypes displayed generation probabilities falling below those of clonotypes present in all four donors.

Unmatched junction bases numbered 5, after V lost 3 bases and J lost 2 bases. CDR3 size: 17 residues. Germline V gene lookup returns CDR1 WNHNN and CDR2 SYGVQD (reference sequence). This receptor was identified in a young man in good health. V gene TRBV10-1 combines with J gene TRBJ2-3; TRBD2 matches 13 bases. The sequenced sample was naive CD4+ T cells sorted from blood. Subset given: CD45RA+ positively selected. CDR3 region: CASSELAGGAITDTQYF. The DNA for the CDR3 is TGCGCCAGCAGTGAACTAGCGGGGGGGGCTATCACAGATACGCAGTATTTT.